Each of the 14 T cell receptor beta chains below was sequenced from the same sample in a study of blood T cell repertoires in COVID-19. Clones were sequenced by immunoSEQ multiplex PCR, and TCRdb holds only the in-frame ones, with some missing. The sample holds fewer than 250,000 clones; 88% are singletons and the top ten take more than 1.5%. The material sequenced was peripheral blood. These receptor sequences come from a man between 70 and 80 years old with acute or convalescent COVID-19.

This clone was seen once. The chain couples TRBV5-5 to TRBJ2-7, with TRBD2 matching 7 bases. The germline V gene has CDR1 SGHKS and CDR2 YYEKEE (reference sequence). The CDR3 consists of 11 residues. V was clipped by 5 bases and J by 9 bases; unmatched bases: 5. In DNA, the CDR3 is TGTGCCAGCAGAACCGGGACTACGCAGTACTTC. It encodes CASRTGTTQYF.

The CDR3 nucleotides are TGTGCCAGCAGTTACCTTGGGACAGTTAATGGCTACACCTTC. Its protein is CASSYLGTVNGYTF. The gene calls are TRBV6-5 and TRBJ1-2; the match to TRBD1 covers 7 bases. CDR1 is MNHEY and CDR2 is SVGAGI in the germline V gene. This CDR3 is 14 amino acids long. The trim removed 2 bases at V and 6 bases at J, leaving 6 bases unmatched.

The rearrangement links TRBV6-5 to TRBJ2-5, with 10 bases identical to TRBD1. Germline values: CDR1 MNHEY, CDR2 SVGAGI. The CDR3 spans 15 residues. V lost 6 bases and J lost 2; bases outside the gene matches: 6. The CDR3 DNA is TGTGCCAGCAGACCCGGGACAGGGGATCAAGAGACCCAGTACTTC. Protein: CASRPGTGDQETQYF.

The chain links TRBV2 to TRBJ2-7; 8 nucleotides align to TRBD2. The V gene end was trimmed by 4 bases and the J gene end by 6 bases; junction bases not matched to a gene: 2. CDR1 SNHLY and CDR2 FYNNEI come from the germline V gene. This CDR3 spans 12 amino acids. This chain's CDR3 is CASSGTSGEQYF. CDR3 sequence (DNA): TGTGCCAGCAGTGGAACTAGCGGCGAGCAGTACTTC. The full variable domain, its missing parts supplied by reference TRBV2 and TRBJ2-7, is EPEVTQTPSHQVTQMGQEVILRCVPISNHLYFYWYRQILGQKVEFLVSFYNNEISEKSEIFDDQFSVERPDGSNFTLKIRSTKLEDSAMYFCASSGTSGEQYFGPGTRLTVT.

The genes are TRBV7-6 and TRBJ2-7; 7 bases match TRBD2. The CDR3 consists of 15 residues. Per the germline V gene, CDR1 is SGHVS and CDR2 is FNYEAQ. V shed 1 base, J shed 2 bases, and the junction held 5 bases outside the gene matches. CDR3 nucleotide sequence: TGTGCCAGCAGCTTAGAGCCCGGGAGGACCTACGAGCAGTACTTC. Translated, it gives CASSLEPGRTYEQYF.

CDR3 residues: CASSLSNTGELFF. The CDR3 region has the DNA TGTGCCAGCAGTTTATCCAATACCGGGGAGCTGTTTTTT. The chain links TRBV28 to TRBJ2-2; D remains unclear. V dropped 1 base and J dropped 5 bases, with 5 bases sitting between them. The CDR3 is made up of 13 amino acids. Germline CDR1 MDHEN, CDR2 SYDVKM.

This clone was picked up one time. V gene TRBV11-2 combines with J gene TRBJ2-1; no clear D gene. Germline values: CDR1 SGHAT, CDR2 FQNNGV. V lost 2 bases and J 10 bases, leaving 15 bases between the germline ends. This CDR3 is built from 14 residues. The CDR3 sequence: CASSLSLLTPEQFF. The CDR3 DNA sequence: TGTGCCAGCAGCTTATCGCTCTTAACTCCGGAGCAGTTCTTC.

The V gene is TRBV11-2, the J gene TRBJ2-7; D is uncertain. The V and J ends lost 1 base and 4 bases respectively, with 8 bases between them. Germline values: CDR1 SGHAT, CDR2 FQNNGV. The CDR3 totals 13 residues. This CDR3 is CASSLVPQYEQYF. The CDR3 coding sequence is TGTGCCAGCAGCTTAGTGCCCCAGTACGAGCAGTACTTC.

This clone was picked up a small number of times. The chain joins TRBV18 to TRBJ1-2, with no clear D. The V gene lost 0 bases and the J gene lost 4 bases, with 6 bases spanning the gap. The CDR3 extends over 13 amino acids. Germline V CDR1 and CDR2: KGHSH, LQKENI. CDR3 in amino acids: CASSPPGSYGYTF. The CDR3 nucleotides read TGTGCCAGCTCACCACCAGGGAGCTATGGCTACACCTTC. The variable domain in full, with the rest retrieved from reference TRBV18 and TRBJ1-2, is NAGVMQNPRHLVRRRGQEARLRCSPMKGHSHVYWYRQLPEEGLKFMVYLQKENIIDESGMPKERFSAEFPKEGPSILRIQQVVRGDSAAYFCASSPPGSYGYTFGSGTRLTVV.

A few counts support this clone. CDR3 loop: CASSQVPRGGVTGELFF. DNA for the CDR3: TGTGCCAGCAGCCAAGTCCCCAGGGGTGGTGTCACCGGGGAGCTGTTTTTT. This chain connects TRBV3-1 (or the pseudogene TRBV3-2) to TRBJ2-2, with D possibly matching TRBD1 (6 bases). The CDR3 is made up of 17 amino acids. V dropped 1 base and J dropped 4 bases, with 16 bases sitting between them. Germline V lookup: CDR1 LGHDT, CDR2 YNNKEL (reference sequence).

The CDR3 spells CASSAQGFSYEQYF. The DNA of the CDR3 is TGTGCCAGTAGTGCACAGGGTTTCTCCTACGAGCAGTACTTC. This chain connects TRBV19 to TRBJ2-7, with D possibly being TRBD1 (6 bases). The CDR3 is 14 residues long. CDR1 and CDR2 from the germline V gene are LNHDA and SQIVND (reference sequence). The V and J ends lost 5 bases and 0 bases respectively, with 11 bases between them.

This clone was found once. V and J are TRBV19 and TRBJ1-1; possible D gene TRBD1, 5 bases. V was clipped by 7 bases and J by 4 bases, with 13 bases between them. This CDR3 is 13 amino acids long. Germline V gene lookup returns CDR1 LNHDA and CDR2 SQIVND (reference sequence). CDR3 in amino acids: CASMSGIRTEAFF. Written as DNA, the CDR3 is TGTGCCAGTATGTCAGGGATTCGCACTGAAGCTTTCTTT.

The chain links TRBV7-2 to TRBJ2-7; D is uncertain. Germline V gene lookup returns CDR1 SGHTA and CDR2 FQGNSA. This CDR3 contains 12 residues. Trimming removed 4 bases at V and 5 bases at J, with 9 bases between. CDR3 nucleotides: TGTGCCAGCAGCTCACAGTTCCACGAGCAGTACTTC. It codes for CASSSQFHEQYF.

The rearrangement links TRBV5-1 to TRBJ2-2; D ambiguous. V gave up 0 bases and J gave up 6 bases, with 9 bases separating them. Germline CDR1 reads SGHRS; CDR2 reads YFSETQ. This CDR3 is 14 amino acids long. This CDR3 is CASSLAQIPGELFF. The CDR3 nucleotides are TGCGCCAGCAGCTTGGCACAGATACCCGGGGAGCTGTTTTTT.